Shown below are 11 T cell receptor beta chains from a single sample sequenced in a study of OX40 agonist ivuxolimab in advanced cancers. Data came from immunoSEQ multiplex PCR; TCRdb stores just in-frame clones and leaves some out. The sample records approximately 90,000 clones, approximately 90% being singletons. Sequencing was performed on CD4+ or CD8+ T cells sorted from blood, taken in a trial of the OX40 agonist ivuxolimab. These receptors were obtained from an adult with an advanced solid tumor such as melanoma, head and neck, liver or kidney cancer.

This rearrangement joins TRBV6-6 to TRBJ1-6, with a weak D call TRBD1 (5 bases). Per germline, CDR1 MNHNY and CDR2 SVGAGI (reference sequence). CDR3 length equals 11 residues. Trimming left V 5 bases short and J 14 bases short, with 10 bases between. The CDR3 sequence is CASSPGGTLHF. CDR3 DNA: TGTGCCAGCAGTCCTGGGGGGACCCTCCACTTT.

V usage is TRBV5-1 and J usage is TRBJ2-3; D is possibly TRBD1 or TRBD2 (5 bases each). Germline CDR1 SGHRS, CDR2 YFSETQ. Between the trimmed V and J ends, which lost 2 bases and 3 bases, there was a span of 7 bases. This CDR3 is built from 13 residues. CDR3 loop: CASSFGTTDTQYF. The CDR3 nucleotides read TGCGCCAGCAGCTTCGGGACGACAGATACGCAGTATTTT.

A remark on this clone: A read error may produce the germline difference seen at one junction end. CDR3 residues: CASSQGTDPAYEQYF. DNA of the CDR3: TGTGCTAGCAGCCAAGGGACAGACCCCGCCTACGAGCAGTACTTC. The V call is TRBV7-7, the J call TRBJ2-7, with 7 bases identical to TRBD1. The germline gives CDR1 SSHAT, CDR2 FNYEAQ (reference sequence). This CDR3 has 15 residues.

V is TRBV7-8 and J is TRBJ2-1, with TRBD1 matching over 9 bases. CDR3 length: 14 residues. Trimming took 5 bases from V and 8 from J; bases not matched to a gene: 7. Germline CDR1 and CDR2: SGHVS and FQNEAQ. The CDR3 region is CASSPTGTGYEQFF. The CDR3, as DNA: TGTGCCAGCAGCCCGACCGGGACAGGGTATGAGCAGTTCTTC. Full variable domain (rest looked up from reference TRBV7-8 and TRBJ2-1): GAGVSQSPRYKVAKRGQDVALRCDPISGHVSLFWYQQALGQGPEFLTYFQNEAQLDKSGLPSDRFFAERPEGSVSTLKIQRTQQEDSAVYLCASSPTGTGYEQFFGPGTRLTVL.

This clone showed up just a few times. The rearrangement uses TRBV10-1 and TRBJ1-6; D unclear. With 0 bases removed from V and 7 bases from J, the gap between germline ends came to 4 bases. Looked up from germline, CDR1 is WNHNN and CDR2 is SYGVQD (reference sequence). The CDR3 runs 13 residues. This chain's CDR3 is CASSESPNSPLHF. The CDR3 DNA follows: TGCGCCAGCAGTGAGTCACCAAATTCACCCCTCCACTTT.

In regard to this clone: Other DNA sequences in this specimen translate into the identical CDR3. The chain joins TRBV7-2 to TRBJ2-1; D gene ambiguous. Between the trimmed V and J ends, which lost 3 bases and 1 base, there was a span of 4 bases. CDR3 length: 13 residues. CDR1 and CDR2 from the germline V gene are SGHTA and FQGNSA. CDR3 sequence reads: CASSLVSYNEQFF. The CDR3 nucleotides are TGTGCCAGCAGCTTGGTATCCTACAATGAGCAGTTCTTC. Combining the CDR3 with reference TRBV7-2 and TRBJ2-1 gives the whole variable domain GAGVSQSPSNKVTEKGKDVELRCDPISGHTALYWYRQSLGQGLEFLIYFQGNSAPDKSGLPSDRFSAERTGGSVSTLTIQRTQQEDSAVYLCASSLVSYNEQFFGPGTRLTVL.

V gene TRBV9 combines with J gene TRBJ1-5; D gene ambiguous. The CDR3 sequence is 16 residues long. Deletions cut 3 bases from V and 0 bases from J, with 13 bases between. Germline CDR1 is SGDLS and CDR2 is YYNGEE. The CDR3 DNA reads TGTGCCAGCAGCGGGGGTTCTCCAGTTAGCAATCAGCCCCAGCATTTT. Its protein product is CASSGGSPVSNQPQHF.

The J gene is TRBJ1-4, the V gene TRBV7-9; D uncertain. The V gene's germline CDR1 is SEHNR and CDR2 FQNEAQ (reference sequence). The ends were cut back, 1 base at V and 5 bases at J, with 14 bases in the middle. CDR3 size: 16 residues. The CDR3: CASSLVTRGWNEKLFF. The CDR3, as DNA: TGTGCCAGCAGCTTAGTGACCCGGGGATGGAATGAAAAACTGTTTTTT.

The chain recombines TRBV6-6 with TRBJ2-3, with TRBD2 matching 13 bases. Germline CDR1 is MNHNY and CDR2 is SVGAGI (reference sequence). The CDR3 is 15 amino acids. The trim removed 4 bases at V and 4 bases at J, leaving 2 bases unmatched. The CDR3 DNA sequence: TGTGCCAGCAGTTCGGGACTAGCGGGGCCAGATACGCAGTATTTT. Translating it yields CASSSGLAGPDTQYF.

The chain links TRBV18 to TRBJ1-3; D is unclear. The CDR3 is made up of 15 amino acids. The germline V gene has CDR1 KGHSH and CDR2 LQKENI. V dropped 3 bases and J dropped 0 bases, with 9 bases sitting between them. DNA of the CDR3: TGTGCCAGCTCACCGGAGAGGGTCTCTGGAAACACCATATATTTT. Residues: CASSPERVSGNTIYF.

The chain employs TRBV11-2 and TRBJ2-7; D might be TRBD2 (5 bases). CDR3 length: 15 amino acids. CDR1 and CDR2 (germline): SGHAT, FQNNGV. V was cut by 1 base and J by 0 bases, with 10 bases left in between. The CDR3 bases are TGTGCCAGCAGCTTAGTAGCGCGCAGCTCCTACGAGCAGTACTTC. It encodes CASSLVARSSYEQYF.